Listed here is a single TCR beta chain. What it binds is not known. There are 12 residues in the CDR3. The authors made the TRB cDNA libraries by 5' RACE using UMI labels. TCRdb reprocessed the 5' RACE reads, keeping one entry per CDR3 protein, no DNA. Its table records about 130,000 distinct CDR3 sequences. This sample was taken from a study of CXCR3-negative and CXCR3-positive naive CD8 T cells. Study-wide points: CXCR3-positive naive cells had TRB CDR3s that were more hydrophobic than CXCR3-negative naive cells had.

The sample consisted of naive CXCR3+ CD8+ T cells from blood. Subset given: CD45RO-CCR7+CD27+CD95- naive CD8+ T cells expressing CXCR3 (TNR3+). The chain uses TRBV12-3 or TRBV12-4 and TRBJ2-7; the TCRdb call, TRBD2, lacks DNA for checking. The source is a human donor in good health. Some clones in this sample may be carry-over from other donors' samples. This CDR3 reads CASSLVSHEQYF.